Following are 27 T cell receptor beta chains from one sample sequenced in a study of PD-1 blockade in classical Hodgkin lymphoma (TCRdb year 2020). This specimen's time point label, per the study, means: cycle 4 day 1 (C4D1), after less than 7 weeks of nivolumab. All trial patients had relapsed after autologous stem cell transplantation, with cohorts A, B and C differing in prior brentuximab vedotin exposure. Receptor libraries were prepared by the immunoSEQ multiplex PCR assay. The immuneACCESS repertoire file appears here via TCRdb, limited to in-frame rearrangements. These files lack a portion of the clones; in checked studies, under half of the deficit traces to unresolved V genes, and the cause of the others is not known. The sample table lists 50,000 or so clones, roughly 89% of them with a count of one. The ten largest clones represent approximately 14% of the sample. The sample in question was peripheral blood mononuclear cells (PBMCs), obtained before the fourth cycle of nivolumab. The receptors here all came from a human donor with classical Hodgkin lymphoma.

The chain is built from TRBV19 and TRBJ2-7; possible D gene TRBD1, 8 bases. The CDR3 loop spans 12 amino acids. With 9 bases removed from V and 6 bases from J, the gap between germline ends came to 15 bases. Per the germline V gene, CDR1 is LNHDA and CDR2 is SQIVND (reference sequence). The CDR3 bases are TGTGCCAGCCGGACAGGGAGGGGCGAGCAGTACTTC. Residues: CASRTGRGEQYF.

The gene calls are TRBV18 and TRBJ2-1, with 12 bases that match TRBD2. J lost 5 bases, V lost 1 base, and 3 bases had no gene match. Looked up from germline, CDR1 is KGHSH and CDR2 is LQKENI. The length of the CDR3 is 16 residues. The CDR3 loop is CASSPRLAGDDNEQFF. CDR3 nucleotide sequence: TGTGCCAGCTCACCACGACTAGCGGGGGATGACAATGAGCAGTTCTTC. Based on the CDR3 plus reference TRBV18 and TRBJ2-1, the full variable domain is NAGVMQNPRHLVRRRGQEARLRCSPMKGHSHVYWYRQLPEEGLKFMVYLQKENIIDESGMPKERFSAEFPKEGPSILRIQQVVRGDSAAYFCASSPRLAGDDNEQFFGPGTRLTVL.

The chain combines TRBV19 with TRBJ2-5; TRBD1 matches 11 bases. The CDR3 has 15 residues. The germline V gene has CDR1 LNHDA and CDR2 SQIVND (reference sequence). Losses at the gene ends were 5 bases for V and 5 bases for J; bases not matched to a gene: 7. Here the CDR3 reads CASSPGQGAGETQYF. CDR3 nucleotide sequence: TGTGCCAGTAGTCCAGGACAGGGGGCAGGGGAGACCCAGTACTTC.

The chain employs TRBV6-1 and TRBJ2-1, with D unclear. This CDR3 has 15 amino acids. With 5 bases removed from V and 0 bases from J, the gap between germline ends came to 11 bases. Germline V gene lookup returns CDR1 MNHNS and CDR2 SASEGT. In nucleotides, the CDR3 is TGTGCCAGCAGTCCTACTCTGAGCTCCTACAATGAGCAGTTCTTC. It codes for CASSPTLSSYNEQFF.

The V and J genes are TRBV28 and TRBJ2-1; maybe TRBD1 (5 bases). Germline V gene sequence: CDR1 MDHEN, CDR2 SYDVKM. The CDR3 has 15 residues. V lost 2 bases to trimming and J lost 8 bases, with 16 bases between them. This chain's CDR3 is CASSLIQGGGDEQFF. Written as DNA, the CDR3 is TGTGCCAGCAGTTTAATCCAGGGCGGTGGTGATGAGCAGTTCTTC.

The chain uses TRBV5-6 and TRBJ1-4, with D possibly TRBD1 on 6 matching bases. This CDR3 comprises 16 residues. The germline gives CDR1 SGHDT, CDR2 YYEEEE. The germline V and J ends were trimmed by 0 bases and 8 bases, with 17 bases remaining between them. The CDR3 DNA reads TGTGCCAGCAGCTTGGTAATCCAGGGGTCTAGGGAAAAACTGTTTTTT. It encodes CASSLVIQGSREKLFF.

The rearrangement uses TRBV15 and TRBJ2-6, with 10 bases matching TRBD1. The ends lost 5 bases at V and 2 bases at J; junction bases unmatched: 6. Germline CDR1 LNHNV, CDR2 YYDKDF (reference sequence). There are 17 residues in the CDR3. Here the CDR3 DNA reads TGTGCCACCAGCCCGGGACAGGGGTTCACTGGGGCCAACGTCCTGACTTTC. Translated: CATSPGQGFTGANVLTF.

This chain connects TRBV6-1 to TRBJ2-7; D might be TRBD2 (5 bases). Germline CDR1 reads MNHNS; CDR2 reads SASEGT. With 7 bases removed from V and 3 bases from J, the gap between germline ends came to 10 bases. This CDR3 has 12 residues. CDR3 bases: TGTGCCAGCAATGAGCGGATCTACGAGCAGTACTTC. This codes for CASNERIYEQYF.

The J gene is TRBJ2-7, the V gene TRBV7-9, with 13 bases aligning to TRBD2. Per germline, CDR1 SEHNR and CDR2 FQNEAQ (reference sequence). This CDR3 comprises 15 residues. Germline trimming cut 0 bases from V and 12 bases from J; bases unmatched to any gene: 8. The CDR3: CASSLAGLAGVDMYF. The CDR3, as DNA: TGTGCCAGCAGCTTAGCCGGACTAGCGGGAGTCGATATGTACTTC.

The rearrangement uses TRBV5-4 and TRBJ2-5; 8 bases are a match to TRBD1. After removal of 4 bases from V and 5 bases from J, the junction contained 10 bases not matched to a gene. This CDR3 region has 15 residues. The V gene's germline CDR1 is SGHNT and CDR2 YYREEE (reference sequence). CDR3 sequence (DNA): TGTGCCAGCAGCGTGGACCAGGGGGCGCGGGAGACCCAGTACTTC. Translation: CASSVDQGARETQYF.

The CDR3 reads CASSAGQGGNTIYF. Written as DNA, the CDR3 is TGTGCCAGCAGCGCCGGACAGGGAGGAAACACCATATATTTT. The V call is TRBV7-9, the J call TRBJ1-3; TRBD1 agrees at 8 bases. CDR3 size: 14 residues. After removal of 5 bases from V and 4 bases from J, the junction contained 4 bases not matched to a gene. Germline CDR1 is SEHNR and CDR2 is FQNEAQ (reference sequence).

This chain connects TRBV12-5 to TRBJ1-1; D gene uncertain. CDR1 LGHNT and CDR2 FRNRAP come from the germline V gene. The CDR3 runs 9 residues. The germline V and J ends were trimmed by 2 bases and 11 bases, with 3 bases remaining between them. The CDR3 loop is CASGLPAFF. The CDR3 region has the DNA TGTGCTAGTGGTTTGCCGGCTTTCTTT.

The rearrangement links TRBV4-1 to TRBJ2-2, with 10 bases fitting TRBD2. The junction had 17 bases not matched to a gene; V was cut back by 1 base and J by 0 bases. This CDR3 has 22 residues. Per germline, CDR1 MGHRA and CDR2 YSYEKL. The DNA for the CDR3 is TGCGCCAGCAGCCAAGTAGGTCTAGCGGGAGTGCGGGCAAGATCGAACACCGGGGAGCTGTTTTTT. As protein: CASSQVGLAGVRARSNTGELFF.

The V gene is TRBV10-3, the J gene TRBJ2-2, with TRBD2 matching over 8 bases. The CDR3 contains 17 residues. The junction had 14 bases not matched to a gene; V was cut back by 3 bases and J by 8 bases. The germline V gene has CDR1 ENHRY and CDR2 SYGVKD. The CDR3 nucleotides are TGTGCCATCAGTGACCCCTATAGCGGGACTCTCTGGGGGGAGCTGTTTTTT. Encoded protein: CAISDPYSGTLWGELFF.

V usage is TRBV18 and J usage is TRBJ2-2, with D uncertain. The germline gives CDR1 KGHSH, CDR2 LQKENI. The CDR3 runs 15 residues. Trimming stripped 2 bases from V and 4 bases from J, with 11 bases between. Here the CDR3 reads CASSPVGEGTGELFF. The CDR3 DNA is TGTGCCAGCTCACCAGTGGGCGAAGGCACCGGGGAGCTGTTTTTT.

The chain uses TRBV5-1 and TRBJ2-2; 9 bases are a match to TRBD1. Trimming removed 0 bases from V and 5 bases from J; junction bases left unmatched: 14. The CDR3 sequence is 19 residues long. Germline V gives CDR1 SGHRS, CDR2 YFSETQ. The chain's CDR3 is CASSLAEMHRDRETGELFF. The CDR3 DNA reads as TGCGCCAGCAGCTTGGCCGAAATGCACCGGGACAGGGAAACCGGGGAGCTGTTTTTT.

The J gene is TRBJ1-1, the V gene TRBV6-6; 8 nucleotides match TRBD1. Losses at the gene ends were 10 bases for V and 0 bases for J; bases not matched to a gene: 10. This CDR3 is 15 amino acids long. Germline V gives CDR1 MNHNY, CDR2 SVGAGI (reference sequence). CDR3 coding DNA: TGTGCCACTCGGGACAGGCTCACCGTGAACACTGAAGCTTTCTTT. Translation gives CATRDRLTVNTEAFF.

The CDR3 loop is CASSLGIQDRAHETQYF. CDR3 in DNA: TGCGCCAGCAGCTTGGGAATCCAGGACAGGGCGCACGAGACCCAGTACTTC. This sequence joins TRBV5-1 and TRBJ2-5, with TRBD1 matching 8 bases. The CDR3 loop spans 17 amino acids. CDR1 is SGHRS and CDR2 is YFSETQ in the germline V gene. V lost 0 bases and J lost 5; bases outside the gene matches: 12.

V usage is TRBV10-1 and J usage is TRBJ1-4; 7 nucleotides match TRBD1. This CDR3 comprises 16 residues. Germline CDR1 WNHNN, CDR2 SYGVQD (reference sequence). Trimming cost V 7 bases and J 1 base; bases outside gene matches: 9. The CDR3 loop is CASKRQGGLTNEKLFF. The CDR3 nucleotides are TGCGCCAGCAAAAGACAGGGCGGGTTAACTAATGAAAAACTGTTTTTT.

The CDR3 spells CASSLTSGSSGELFF. The CDR3 DNA reads TGCGCCAGCAGTCTAACTAGCGGGAGTTCCGGGGAGCTGTTTTTT. V is TRBV10-1 and J is TRBJ2-2; 11 nucleotides align to TRBD2. Germline V CDR1 and CDR2: WNHNN, SYGVQD (reference sequence). This CDR3 spans 15 amino acids. V trimming: 5 bases; J trimming: 6 bases; junction bases outside the gene matches: 5.

The rearrangement uses TRBV14 and TRBJ2-5, with 8 bases identical to TRBD1. The ends lost 1 base at V and 1 base at J; junction bases unmatched: 5. Per germline, CDR1 SGHDN and CDR2 FVKESK. CDR3 length equals 16 residues. CDR3 amino acids: CASSQVLGQAQETQYF. The CDR3 DNA reads TGTGCCAGCAGCCAAGTCCTGGGACAGGCCCAAGAGACCCAGTACTTC.

The gene calls are TRBV2 and TRBJ2-1, with unresolved D. The germline CDR1 and CDR2 sequences are SNHLY and FYNNEI. V shed 7 bases and J shed 4 bases, with 14 bases lying between them. This CDR3 comprises 14 residues. The CDR3 DNA reads as TGTGCCAGCACCCTCCCCCAAAGGTACAATGAGCAGTTCTTC. This codes for CASTLPQRYNEQFF.

The rearrangement links TRBV9 to TRBJ2-3; 15 positions match TRBD2. Germline V gene data show CDR1 as SGDLS and CDR2 as YYNGEE. This CDR3 spans 16 amino acids. The J segment lost 4 bases and the V segment lost 4 bases, leaving 4 bases of the junction unmatched. CDR3 loop: CASSPGLAGGADTQYF. In DNA, the CDR3 is TGTGCCAGCAGCCCGGGACTAGCGGGAGGAGCAGATACGCAGTATTTT.

This chain uses TRBV25-1 with TRBJ2-5, with 7 nucleotides matching TRBD1. V lost 6 bases, J lost 5 bases, and 6 bases stayed unmatched. Germline CDR1 MGHDK, CDR2 SYGVNS. This CDR3 comprises 13 residues. CDR3 DNA: TGTGCCAGCAGGAAACTAGGGGGCGAGACCCAGTACTTC. It encodes CASRKLGGETQYF. Full variable domain (outside the CDR3, taken from reference TRBV25-1 and TRBJ2-5): EADIYQTPRYLVIGTGKKITLECSQTMGHDKMYWYQQDPGMELHLIHYSYGVNSTEKGDLSSESTVSRIRTEHFPLTLESARPSHTSQYLCASRKLGGETQYFGPGTRLLVL.

The rearrangement uses TRBV27 and TRBJ2-7; no reliable D call. This CDR3 comprises 14 residues. V was trimmed by 3 bases and J by 8 bases, leaving 17 bases between them. CDR1 is MNHEY and CDR2 is SMNVEV in the germline V gene (reference sequence). The CDR3 sequence is CASSFTSGLQKQYF. The CDR3 DNA sequence: TGTGCCAGCAGTTTTACCTCGGGCCTTCAGAAGCAGTACTTC.

J is TRBJ2-5 and V is TRBV9, with TRBD2 identical over 7 bases. CDR3 size: 15 residues. V lost 0 bases, J lost 2 bases, and 4 bases stayed unmatched. Per the germline V gene, CDR1 is SGDLS and CDR2 is YYNGEE. The CDR3 spells CASSVAAGEQETQYF. The CDR3 DNA is TGTGCCAGCAGCGTAGCGGCGGGAGAGCAAGAGACCCAGTACTTC.

The rearrangement links TRBV15 to TRBJ2-7, with 8 bases identical to TRBD2. Germline CDR1 is LNHNV and CDR2 is YYDKDF (reference sequence). The CDR3 extends over 15 amino acids. The junction had 5 bases not matched to a gene; V was cut back by 2 bases and J by 2 bases. For the CDR3, the DNA is TGTGCCACCAGCAGACCGGGACTAGGGGCCTACGAGCAGTACTTC. It yields the protein CATSRPGLGAYEQYF.